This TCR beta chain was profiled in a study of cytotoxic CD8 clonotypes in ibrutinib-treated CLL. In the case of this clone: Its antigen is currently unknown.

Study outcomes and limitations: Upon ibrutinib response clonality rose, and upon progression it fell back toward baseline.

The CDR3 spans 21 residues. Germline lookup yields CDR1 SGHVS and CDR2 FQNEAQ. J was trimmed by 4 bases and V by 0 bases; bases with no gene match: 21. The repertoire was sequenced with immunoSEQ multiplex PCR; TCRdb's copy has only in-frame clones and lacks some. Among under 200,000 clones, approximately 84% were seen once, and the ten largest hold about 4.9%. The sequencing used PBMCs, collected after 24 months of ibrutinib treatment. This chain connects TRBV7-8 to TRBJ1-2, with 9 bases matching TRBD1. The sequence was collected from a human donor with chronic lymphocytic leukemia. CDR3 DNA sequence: TGTGCCAGCAGCTTAGCGGGGGACAGGGCTCTTAGGAATTCGAAACCCTATGGCTACACCTTC. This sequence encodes CASSLAGDRALRNSKPYGYTF. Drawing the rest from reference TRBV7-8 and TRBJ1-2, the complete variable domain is GAGVSQSPRYKVAKRGQDVALRCDPISGHVSLFWYQQALGQGPEFLTYFQNEAQLDKSGLPSDRFFAERPEGSVSTLKIQRTQQEDSAVYLCASSLAGDRALRNSKPYGYTFGSGTRLTVV.